This TCR beta chain comes out of a study of CXCR3-negative and CXCR3-positive naive CD8 T cells. Study-wide background: Summed over all libraries, TRB reads came to around 130 million, with about 1.5 +/- 0.3 million per library.

Whole-study results and caveats: Naive cells that were CXCR3-negative or CXCR3-positive used TRBV-TRBJ genes alike, while memory cells diverged. More hydrophobic TRB CDR3s occurred in CXCR3-positive than in CXCR3-negative naive cells. Relative to memory CD8+ cells, whose diversity was much lower, both naive subsets had comparably high diversity.

This clonotype shows up as medium-sized by frequency. Its matching antigen is unknown. The CDR3 spans 12 residues. Germline V gene sequence: CDR1 SQVTM, CDR2 ANQGSEA. Each TRB cDNA library was prepared by 5' RACE (with UMI labels). TCRdb reanalyzed the 5' RACE reads, giving one entry per CDR3 protein sequence and no DNA. This table lists about 6,900 distinct CDR3 sequences. Each CD8+ T cell subset was flow-sorted in triplicate. Every sort contained a few hundred thousand cells. The source of this sequence is a human donor in good health. Some clones in this sample may be carry-over from other donors' samples. The sample taken for sequencing was naive CXCR3+ CD8+ T cells from blood. The subset here: CD45RO-CCR7+CD27+CD95- naive CD8+ T cells expressing CXCR3 (TNR3+). The V gene is TRBV29-1, the J gene TRBJ1-1; TCRdb indicates TRBD1, and absent DNA this call remains unverified. The CDR3 reads CSVTGSGAEAFF. Full variable domain (remainder filled in from reference TRBV29-1 and TRBJ1-1): SAVISQKPSRDICQRGTSLTIQCQVDSQVTMMFWYRQQPGQSLTLIATANQGSEATYESGFVIDKFPISRPNLTFSTLTVSNMSPEDSSIYLCSVTGSGAEAFFGQGTRLTVV.